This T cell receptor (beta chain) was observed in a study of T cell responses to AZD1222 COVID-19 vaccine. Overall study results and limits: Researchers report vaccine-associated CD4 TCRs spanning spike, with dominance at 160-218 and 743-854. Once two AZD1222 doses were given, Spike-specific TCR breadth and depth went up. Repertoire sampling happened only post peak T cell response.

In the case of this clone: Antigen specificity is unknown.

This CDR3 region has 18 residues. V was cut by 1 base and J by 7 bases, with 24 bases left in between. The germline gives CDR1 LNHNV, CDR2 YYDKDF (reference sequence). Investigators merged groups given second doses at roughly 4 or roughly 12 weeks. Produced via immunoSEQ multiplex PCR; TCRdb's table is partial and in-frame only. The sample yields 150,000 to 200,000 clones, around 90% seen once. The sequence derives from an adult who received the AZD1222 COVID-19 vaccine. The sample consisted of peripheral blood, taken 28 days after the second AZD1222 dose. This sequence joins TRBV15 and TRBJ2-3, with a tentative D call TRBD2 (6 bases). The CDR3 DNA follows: TGTGCCACCAGCAGAGGATTCGAAGCGGGCCCTCGTTCGAATACGCAGTATTTT. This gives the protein CATSRGFEAGPRSNTQYF. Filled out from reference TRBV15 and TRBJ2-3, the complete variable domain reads DAMVIQNPRYQVTQFGKPVTLSCSQTLNHNVMYWYQQKSSQAPKLLFHYYDKDFNNEADTPDNFQSRRPNTSFCFLDIRSPGLGDTAMYLCATSRGFEAGPRSNTQYFGPGTRLTVL.